The T cell receptor beta chain described here comes from a study of CD8 T cells in Susac syndrome. Negative isolation yielded CD4+ and CD8+ T cells, and FACS enriched TEMRA cells. V was clipped by 8 bases and J by 0 bases, with 14 bases between them. The length of the CDR3 is 14 residues. Per germline, CDR1 SQVTM and CDR2 ANQGSEA. Random hexamers were used to reverse transcribe an amount of about 0.45 to 1 ug RNA. One entry per CDR3 protein, called by TCRdb with MiXCR from the immunoSEQ multiplex PCR reads. The sample has 100,000 to 150,000 distinct CDR3 sequences, approximately 93% seen once. Sequenced input: CD8+ T cells from PBMCs. The rearrangement links TRBV29-1 to TRBJ2-4, with a tentative D call TRBD2 (6 bases). The sequence came from a human donor with multiple sclerosis. CDR3 sequence: CSIVAELAKNIQYF. The CDR3 DNA follows: TGCAGCATCGTAGCGGAGCTAGCCAAAAACATTCAGTACTTC.